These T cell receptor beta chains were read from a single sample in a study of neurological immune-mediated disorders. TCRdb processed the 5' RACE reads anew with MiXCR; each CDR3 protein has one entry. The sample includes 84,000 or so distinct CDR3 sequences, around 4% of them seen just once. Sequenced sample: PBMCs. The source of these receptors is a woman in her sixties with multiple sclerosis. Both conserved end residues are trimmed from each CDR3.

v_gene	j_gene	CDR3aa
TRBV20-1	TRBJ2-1	SASGTGVSDEQF
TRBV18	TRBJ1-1	ASSPRKVNTEAF
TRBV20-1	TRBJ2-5	SASERGGQETQY
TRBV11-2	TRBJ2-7	ASSLVPRGGYEQY
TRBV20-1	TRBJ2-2	SYTRNTNTGELF
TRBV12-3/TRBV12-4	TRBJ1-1	ASSSRTGANTEAF
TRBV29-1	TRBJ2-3	SALAQETSTDTQY
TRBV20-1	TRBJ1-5	SAIRGGGNQPQH
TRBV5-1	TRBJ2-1	ASSLALGLAGGYNEQF
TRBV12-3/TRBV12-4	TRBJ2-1	ASTHTSGINEQF
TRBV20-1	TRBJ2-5	SARGTGSQETQY
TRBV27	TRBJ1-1	ATRLDNRANTEAF
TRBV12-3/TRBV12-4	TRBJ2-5	ASSLWVETQY
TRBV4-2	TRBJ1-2	ASSQEPTGTGYGYT